These 29 T cell receptor beta chains share one sample of origin, sequenced in a study of T cells in narcolepsy. The repertoire was sequenced with immunoSEQ multiplex PCR; TCRdb's copy has only in-frame clones and lacks some. The sample has over 30,000 clones; about 85% are singletons. Input material: CD45RA- memory CD4+ T cells from PBMCs. Every receptor here comes from a human donor with narcolepsy.

The chain combines TRBV27 with TRBJ2-7; weak D call: TRBD2 (5 bases). The CDR3 consists of 13 residues. CDR1 MNHEY and CDR2 SMNVEV come from the germline V gene (reference sequence). V lost 5 bases to trimming and J lost 2 bases, with 10 bases between them. The CDR3 is CASSPRVAYEQYF. The CDR3 DNA is TGTGCCAGCAGTCCGCGGGTGGCCTACGAGCAGTACTTC.

The rearrangement joins TRBV2 to TRBJ2-7; tentatively, D is TRBD2 (7 bases). V lost 4 bases and J 4 bases, leaving 20 bases between the germline ends. The CDR3 totals 16 residues. Per the germline V gene, CDR1 is SNHLY and CDR2 is FYNNEI. The CDR3 DNA reads as TGTGCCAGCAGTGCATCTTCGGGGGGCATTGGTTACGAGCAGTACTTC. This encodes CASSASSGGIGYEQYF. Together with reference TRBV2 and TRBJ2-7, the CDR3 gives the full variable domain: EPEVTQTPSHQVTQMGQEVILRCVPISNHLYFYWYRQILGQKVEFLVSFYNNEISEKSEIFDDQFSVERPDGSNFTLKIRSTKLEDSAMYFCASSASSGGIGYEQYFGPGTRLTVT.

CDR3 in amino acids: CASTSGANSNQPQHF. Written as DNA, the CDR3 is TGTGCCAGTACCTCGGGGGCAAATAGCAATCAGCCCCAGCATTTT. This chain links TRBV19 with TRBJ1-5, with D maybe TRBD1 (6 bases). The CDR3 has 15 residues. V was shortened by 7 bases and J by 0 bases, with 13 bases between the two germline ends. Germline V gives CDR1 LNHDA, CDR2 SQIVND (reference sequence).

The CDR3 spells CASGGITGVETQYF. CDR3 nucleotides: TGTGCCAGCGGGGGCATCACAGGGGTAGAGACCCAGTACTTC. The genes are TRBV28 and TRBJ2-5; 7 bases map to TRBD1. This CDR3 is built from 14 residues. Germline-derived CDR1 and CDR2 are MDHEN and SYDVKM. The V segment lost 8 bases and the J segment 4 bases; nucleotides outside the gene matches: 10.

V is TRBV7-9 and J is TRBJ1-6, with TRBD1 identical over 7 bases. The CDR3 loop spans 14 amino acids. Germline loops: CDR1 SEHNR, CDR2 FQNEAQ (reference sequence). The junction had 3 bases not matched to a gene; V was cut back by 1 base and J by 9 bases. CDR3 amino acids: CASSLEGAFSPLHF. The CDR3 coding sequence is TGTGCCAGCAGCTTAGAGGGGGCTTTTTCACCCCTCCACTTT.

The V call is TRBV6-1, the J call TRBJ2-4, with 8 nucleotides matching TRBD2. CDR3 length: 15 residues. With 3 bases clipped from V and 4 bases from J, the junction kept 5 bases outside the gene matches. Germline-derived CDR1 and CDR2 are MNHNS and SASEGT. The CDR3 spells CASSESGGPKNIQYF. The CDR3 nucleotides are TGTGCCAGCAGTGAGAGCGGGGGCCCTAAAAACATTCAGTACTTC.

V and J are TRBV27 and TRBJ1-5, with D maybe TRBD1 (6 bases). The CDR3 totals 14 residues. CDR1 is MNHEY and CDR2 is SMNVEV in the germline V gene (reference sequence). Trimming shortened V by 5 bases and J by 7 bases, and 15 bases separated the two germline ends. DNA for the CDR3: TGTGCCAGCAGTCTCAGACAGGAGAGACAGCCCCAGCATTTT. It codes for CASSLRQERQPQHF.

This chain joins TRBV30 and TRBJ2-7; 7 nucleotides match TRBD2. Losses at the gene ends were 0 bases for V and 5 bases for J; bases not matched to a gene: 10. The CDR3 has 15 residues. In germline, CDR1 is GTSNPN, CDR2 SVGIG (reference sequence). As DNA, the CDR3 is TGTGCCTGGAGTGTAGGGCGGGGGAATTCAGACGAGCAGTACTTC. It codes for CAWSVGRGNSDEQYF.

This clone was observed once. The chain couples TRBV6-6 to TRBJ2-3; D is possibly TRBD1 (6 bases). Germline lookup yields CDR1 MNHNY and CDR2 SVGAGI (reference sequence). The CDR3 contains 14 residues. The V and J ends lost 5 bases and 2 bases respectively, with 11 bases between them. The CDR3 nucleotides are TGTGCCAGCAGTCGACAGGACTCCACAGATACGCAGTATTTT. Translated, it gives CASSRQDSTDTQYF.

V is TRBV5-8 and J is TRBJ2-3, with D perhaps matching TRBD1 (5 bases). Germline V gene data show CDR1 as SGHTS and CDR2 as YDEGEE. The CDR3 contains 17 residues. The V and J ends lost 9 bases and 0 bases respectively, with 23 bases between them. CDR3 residues: CATEPGMRPASTDTQYF. In DNA form, the CDR3 reads TGTGCCACGGAACCAGGGATGCGCCCCGCTAGCACAGATACGCAGTATTTT.

The V call is TRBV20-1, the J call TRBJ2-1; D not certain. This CDR3 is built from 10 residues. V lost 6 bases and J lost 5, with 5 bases in between. In germline, CDR1 is DFQATT, CDR2 SNEGSKA (reference sequence). Written as DNA, the CDR3 is TGCAGTGCGGGCAACAATGAGCAGTTCTTC. Its translation is CSAGNNEQFF.

V and J are TRBV4-2 and TRBJ2-6; perhaps TRBD1 as D (6 bases). The CDR3 spans 17 residues. Trimming took off 0 bases at V and 4 bases at J, with 13 bases between the two ends. Germline V lookup: CDR1 LGHNA, CDR2 YNFKEQ. The DNA for the CDR3 is TGTGCCAGCAGCCAAGATCGTACAGGGTCCGGGGCCAACGTCCTGACTTTC. This sequence encodes CASSQDRTGSGANVLTF.

V and J are TRBV7-8 and TRBJ1-2; D is undetermined. Trimming removed 5 bases from V and 2 bases from J, with 9 bases in between. The CDR3 length is 13 residues. Germline values: CDR1 SGHVS, CDR2 FQNEAQ. The CDR3 is CASSEDINYGYTF. The CDR3 bases are TGTGCCAGCAGCGAAGACATAAACTATGGCTACACCTTC.

The chain has TRBV30 and TRBJ2-7, with D perhaps being TRBD1 or TRBD2 (5 bases each). This CDR3 spans 15 amino acids. Trimming cost V 7 bases and J 0 bases, with 19 bases left between them. Germline lookup yields CDR1 GTSNPN and CDR2 SVGIG (reference sequence). As DNA, the CDR3 is TGTGCCTTGTCAGCCGGGACGCGGAGCTCCTACGAGCAGTACTTC. Protein sequence: CALSAGTRSSYEQYF. The full variable domain, with the rest looked up from reference TRBV30 and TRBJ2-7, is SQTIHQWPATLVQPVGSPLSLECTVEGTSNPNLYWYRQAAGRGLQLLFYSVGIGQISSEVPQNLSASRPQDRQFILSSKKLLLSDSGFYLCALSAGTRSSYEQYFGPGTRLTVT.

J is TRBJ1-3 and V is TRBV5-4; D not resolved. The V gene's germline CDR1 is SGHNT and CDR2 YYREEE (reference sequence). Trimming left V 0 bases short and J 0 bases short, with 10 bases between. The CDR3 has 16 amino acids. The CDR3 loop reads CASSLDLANSGNTIYF. CDR3 nucleotide sequence: TGTGCCAGCAGCTTGGACCTGGCAAACTCTGGAAACACCATATATTTT.

The CDR3 loop reads CASSSRGAVAEQYF. The CDR3 DNA sequence: TGTGCCAGCAGCTCTAGGGGGGCGGTGGCCGAGCAGTACTTC. The V call is TRBV11-3, the J call TRBJ2-7; D tentatively reads TRBD1 or TRBD2 (6 bases each). Germline CDR1 reads SGHNT; CDR2 reads YENEEA. Trimming removed 4 bases at V and 6 bases at J, with 16 bases between. CDR3 length: 14 amino acids.

V is TRBV21-1 and J is TRBJ2-1; TRBD2 reflects the table's D call only, with no check against the DNA. TRBV21-1 is termed a pseudogene. CDR3 length equals 15 residues. The CDR3 DNA is TGTGCCAGCAGCAAAGTTCGGGGGGGGCCGTGTGAGCAGTTCTTC. This translates into CASSKVRGGPCEQFF.

The genes are TRBV7-3 and TRBJ1-1; D is perhaps TRBD1 (5 bases). The ends were cut back, 2 bases at V and 3 bases at J, with 10 bases in the middle. CDR1 and CDR2 (germline): SGHTA, FQGTGA. The CDR3 runs 14 residues. The CDR3, as DNA: TGTGCCAGCAGCTTAGGGGGGTTGGACACTGAAGCTTTCTTT. Its translation is CASSLGGLDTEAFF.

The rearrangement uses TRBV6-5 and TRBJ2-7, with 9 bases fitting TRBD1. Germline V gene sequence: CDR1 MNHEY, CDR2 SVGAGI. This CDR3 has 14 residues. J lost 0 bases, V lost 7 bases, and 4 bases had no gene match. In nucleotides, the CDR3 is TGTGCCAGCAAGGGGACAGGGTCCTCCTACGAGCAGTACTTC. This sequence encodes CASKGTGSSYEQYF.

The chain has TRBV6-4 and TRBJ2-3; D remains unclear. Trimming stripped 0 bases from V and 3 bases from J, with 4 bases between. Germline CDR1 reads MRHNA; CDR2 reads SNTAGT. The CDR3 spans 13 residues. The CDR3 region has the DNA TGTGCCAGCAGTGACTCAAGGACAGATACGCAGTATTTT. This translates into CASSDSRTDTQYF.

The count of this clone is one. The V gene is TRBV4-3, the J gene TRBJ1-1; no clear D gene. Germline-derived CDR1 and CDR2 are LGHNA and YSLEER. This CDR3 has 13 residues. Trimming took off 4 bases at V and 0 bases at J, with 6 bases between the two ends. This CDR3 is CASSRLMNTEAFF. CDR3 nucleotides: TGCGCCAGCAGCCGACTTATGAACACTGAAGCTTTCTTT.

The chain recombines TRBV6-1 with TRBJ2-7; 8 bases map to TRBD1. The junction had 6 bases not matched to a gene; V was cut back by 5 bases and J by 6 bases. Per the germline V gene, CDR1 is MNHNS and CDR2 is SASEGT. The CDR3 spans 13 residues. The CDR3 sequence: CASSLQGDGEQYF. The CDR3 bases are TGTGCCAGCAGTCTACAGGGGGATGGCGAGCAGTACTTC.

This chain connects TRBV7-2 to TRBJ2-5, with TRBD2 as a possible D gene (6 bases). The CDR3 runs to 15 residues. Germline V gene data show CDR1 as SGHTA and CDR2 as FQGNSA. Trimming removed 5 bases at V and 0 bases at J, with 13 bases between. The CDR3 DNA is TGTGCCAGCAGCGCCACGACTAGTTACCAAGAGACCCAGTACTTC. It is translated as CASSATTSYQETQYF.

CDR3 residues: CASSLEGVMNTEAFF. For the CDR3, the DNA is TGCGCCAGCAGCTTGGAAGGGGTGATGAACACTGAAGCTTTCTTT. The genes are TRBV5-1 and TRBJ1-1; a possible D gene is TRBD1 (5 bases). Trimming stripped 0 bases from V and 0 bases from J, with 9 bases between. Germline values: CDR1 SGHRS, CDR2 YFSETQ. CDR3 length: 15 amino acids.

The rearrangement uses TRBV6-5 and TRBJ1-4; TRBD1 might be the D (5 bases). V dropped 6 bases and J dropped 7 bases, with 12 bases sitting between them. The CDR3 has 13 residues. CDR1 and CDR2 from the germline V gene are MNHEY and SVGAGI. Here the CDR3 reads CASRPGPSEKLFF. CDR3 sequence (DNA): TGTGCCAGCAGGCCGGGACCTTCTGAAAAACTGTTTTTT.

The chain employs TRBV5-4 and TRBJ2-2, with D tentatively TRBD1 (5 bases). The V gene's germline CDR1 is SGHNT and CDR2 YYREEE (reference sequence). The CDR3 loop spans 14 amino acids. V lost 5 bases to trimming and J lost 5 bases, with 13 bases between them. This CDR3 is CASRTDPGTGELFF. CDR3 DNA: TGTGCCAGCAGGACTGACCCAGGGACCGGGGAGCTGTTTTTT.

Comments on this clone: At one boundary the junction diverges from the germline segment, which might be a read error. CDR3 sequence reads: CASSQASAGGRSPPHF. The CDR3 coding sequence is TGCGCCAGCAGCCAAGCCAGCGCGGGGGGCAGGTCACCCCCCCACTTT. V usage is TRBV4-3 and J usage is TRBJ1-6; weak D call: TRBD1 (6 bases). The germline gives CDR1 LGHNA, CDR2 YSLEER. The CDR3 is 16 amino acids.

The chain combines TRBV2 with TRBJ1-2; D uncertain. The CDR3 is 13 residues long. Germline V gives CDR1 SNHLY, CDR2 FYNNEI. V dropped 7 bases and J dropped 7 bases, with 16 bases sitting between them. CDR3 amino acids: CASKIERRSGYTF. The DNA for the CDR3 is TGTGCCAGCAAAATCGAGCGGCGATCTGGCTACACCTTC.

The chain is built from TRBV25-1 and TRBJ2-5, with D maybe TRBD2 (7 bases). The CDR3 loop spans 15 amino acids. With 2 bases removed from V and 5 bases from J, the gap between germline ends came to 15 bases. The germline V gene has CDR1 MGHDK and CDR2 SYGVNS. This chain's CDR3 is CASSEPLGGQETQYF. The CDR3 DNA follows: TGTGCCAGCAGTGAACCGCTCGGGGGGCAGGAGACCCAGTACTTC.